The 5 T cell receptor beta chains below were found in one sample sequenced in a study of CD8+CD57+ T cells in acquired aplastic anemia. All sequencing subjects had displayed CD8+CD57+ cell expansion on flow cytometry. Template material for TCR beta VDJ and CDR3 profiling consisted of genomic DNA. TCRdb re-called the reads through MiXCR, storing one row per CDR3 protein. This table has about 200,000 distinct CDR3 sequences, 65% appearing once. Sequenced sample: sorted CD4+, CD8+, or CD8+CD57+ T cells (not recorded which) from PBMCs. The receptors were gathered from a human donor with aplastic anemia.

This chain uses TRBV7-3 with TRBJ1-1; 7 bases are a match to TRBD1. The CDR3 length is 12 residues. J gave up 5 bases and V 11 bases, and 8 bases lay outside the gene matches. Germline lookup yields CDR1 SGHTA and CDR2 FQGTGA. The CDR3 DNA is TGTGCCGTACAGGGGTCCCAGACTGAAGCTTTCTTT. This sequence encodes CAVQGSQTEAFF.

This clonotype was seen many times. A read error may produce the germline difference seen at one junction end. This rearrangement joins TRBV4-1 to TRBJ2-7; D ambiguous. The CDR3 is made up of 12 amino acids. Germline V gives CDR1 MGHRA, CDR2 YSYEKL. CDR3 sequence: CASSQGGYEQYF. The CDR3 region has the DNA TGTGCCAGCAGCCAAGGCGGCTACGAGCAGTACTTC.

The CDR3 bases are TGTGCCAGCAGCTTACTGGGAGTTAATCAGCCCCAGCATTTT. This encodes CASSLLGVNQPQHF. This rearrangement joins TRBV7-2 to TRBJ1-5, with no clear D. Trimming removed 2 bases from V and 4 bases from J, with 9 bases in between. The CDR3 extends over 14 amino acids. The germline gives CDR1 SGHTA, CDR2 FQGNSA.

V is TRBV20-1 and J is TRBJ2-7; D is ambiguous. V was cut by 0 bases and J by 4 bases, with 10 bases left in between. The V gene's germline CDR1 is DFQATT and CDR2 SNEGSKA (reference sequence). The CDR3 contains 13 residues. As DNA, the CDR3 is TGCAGTGCTAGAGATCGTAGGGATTACGAGCAGTACTTC. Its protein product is CSARDRRDYEQYF.

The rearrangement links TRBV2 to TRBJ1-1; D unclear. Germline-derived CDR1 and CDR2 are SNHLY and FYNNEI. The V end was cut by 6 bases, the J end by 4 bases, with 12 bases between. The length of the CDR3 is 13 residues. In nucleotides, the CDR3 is TGTGCCAGCAGCCGAGGACGTGGCACTGAAGCTTTCTTT. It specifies CASSRGRGTEAFF.